This T cell receptor beta chain comes out of a study of CD8+ T cells in alopecia areata. Isolated RNA was reverse transcribed into cDNA used as the sequencing template. The protocol was immunoSEQ multiplex PCR, while the TCRdb copy is restricted to in-frame clones and leaves out a portion. The table lists around 150,000 clones, 55% of them singletons. This clone was picked up a small number of times. The authors sorted CD4+ and CD8+ T cells from PBMCs. V shed 5 bases and J shed 4 bases, with 18 bases lying between them. CDR3 length: 15 residues. Germline loops: CDR1 MNHNS, CDR2 SASEGT. This chain connects TRBV6-1 to TRBJ2-7, with D perhaps matching TRBD1 (6 bases). The specimen was CD4+ T cells sorted from blood. The clonotype originates from a human donor in good health. The CDR3 nucleotides are TGTGCCAGCAGTTCTACCGGGGACATGAGATACGAGCAGTACTTC. Amino acid sequence: CASSSTGDMRYEQYF.